The T cell receptor (beta chain) under discussion was sequenced for a study of T cells after yellow fever vaccination. Study-wide results and caveats: Researchers cautioned that FACS-sorted repertoires could harbor abundant clonotypes contaminating from the bulk population. Researchers report a weaker secondary response that nonetheless peaked faster, day 5 versus 15.

With 1 base removed from V and 9 bases from J, the gap between germline ends came to 10 bases. The CDR3 contains 14 residues. Per the germline V gene, CDR1 is SEHNR and CDR2 is FQNEAQ (reference sequence). In TCRdb, the 5' RACE reads were re-called with MiXCR into one record per CDR3 protein. The sample records about 330,000 distinct CDR3 sequences, about 8.3% being singletons. This clonotype was found a few times. What it recognizes is unknown. The specimen comprised PBMCs, sampled approximately 40 days after the first yellow fever vaccination. This chain connects TRBV7-9 to TRBJ1-6; D ambiguous. The clonotype was recovered from a man in his late teens or twenties who received the YFV17D yellow fever vaccine. CDR3 loop: CASSLEVGSSPLHF. CDR3 bases: TGTGCCAGCAGCTTAGAGGTCGGGAGTTCACCCCTCCACTTT. The entire variable domain, with the rest obtained from reference TRBV7-9 and TRBJ1-6, is as follows: DTGVSQNPRHKITKRGQNVTFRCDPISEHNRLYWYRQTLGQGPEFLTYFQNEAQLEKSRLLSDRFSAERPKGSFSTLEIQRTEQGDSAMYLCASSLEVGSSPLHFGNGTRLTVT.